These 7 T cell receptor beta chains were all obtained from the same sample, sequenced in a study of T cell clones after liver transplantation. Produced via immunoSEQ multiplex PCR; TCRdb's table is partial and in-frame only. The sample consists of tens of thousands of clones, under 90% of them appearing once. The starting material was CD4+ T cells from blood, obtained less than 50 months after liver transplant. The receptor source for this set is a human patient who received a liver transplant. Some T cells may arise from the graft donor.

DNA of the CDR3: TGTGCCAGCAGCTTAGCGGGCGGGAGTGTAAATGAGCAGTTCTTC. Translated: CASSLAGGSVNEQFF. The chain links TRBV11-1 to TRBJ2-1; 7 bases fit TRBD2. The CDR3 has 15 residues. The germline CDR1 and CDR2 sequences are SGHAT and FQDESV (reference sequence). The junction had 6 bases not matched to a gene; V was cut back by 0 bases and J by 7 bases.

The rearrangement joins TRBV7-2 to TRBJ2-3, with 12 positions matching TRBD2. This CDR3 is 16 amino acids long. Looked up from germline, CDR1 is SGHTA and CDR2 is FQGNSA. With V trimmed by 5 bases and J by 4 bases, 7 bases remained unmatched. DNA of the CDR3: TGTGCCAGCAGCCCTAGCGGGGGGGCGATTCCAGATACGCAGTATTTT. This sequence encodes CASSPSGGAIPDTQYF.

This chain joins TRBV11-2 and TRBJ2-1; TRBD2 matches 8 bases. J gave up 9 bases and V 1 base, and 5 bases lay outside the gene matches. The CDR3 spans 14 residues. The V gene's germline CDR1 is SGHAT and CDR2 FQNNGV. CDR3 nucleotides: TGTGCCAGCAGCTTAGCCGGGAGGGTAAGTGAGCAGTTCTTC. Its translation: CASSLAGRVSEQFF.

The CDR3 coding sequence is TGTGCCAGCAGCGCGGACACGAACACCGGGGAGCTGTTTTTT. It encodes CASSADTNTGELFF. The chain employs TRBV6-1 and TRBJ2-2; possible D gene TRBD1, 5 bases. The CDR3 has 14 residues. Per the germline V gene, CDR1 is MNHNS and CDR2 is SASEGT. Trimming took 6 bases from V and 0 from J, leaving 8 bases between them.

This chain joins TRBV4-1 and TRBJ1-1, with D possibly TRBD1 on 6 matching bases. In germline, CDR1 is MGHRA, CDR2 YSYEKL. CDR3 length: 12 amino acids. Trimming stripped 6 bases from V and 3 bases from J, with 8 bases between. CDR3 protein: CASRHRDTEAFF. The CDR3 region has the DNA TGCGCCAGCAGACACAGGGACACTGAAGCTTTCTTT.

The V call is TRBV7-7, the J call TRBJ2-3; 7 bases match TRBD1. V was pared by 3 bases and J by 2 bases, with 8 bases of the junction left unmatched. In germline, CDR1 is SSHAT, CDR2 FNYEAQ (reference sequence). CDR3 length: 16 amino acids. DNA for the CDR3: TGTGCCAGCAGCTTGGGACAGAACTTTTACACAGATACGCAGTATTTT. This sequence encodes CASSLGQNFYTDTQYF.

The chain is built from TRBV11-2 and TRBJ2-2, with D possibly matching TRBD2 (7 bases). Germline V lookup: CDR1 SGHAT, CDR2 FQNNGV. V was clipped by 8 bases and J by 6 bases, with 13 bases between them. This CDR3 has 13 amino acids. CDR3 sequence: CASRRGGSGELFF. The CDR3, as DNA: TGTGCCAGCCGAAGGGGGGGGTCCGGGGAGCTGTTTTTT.